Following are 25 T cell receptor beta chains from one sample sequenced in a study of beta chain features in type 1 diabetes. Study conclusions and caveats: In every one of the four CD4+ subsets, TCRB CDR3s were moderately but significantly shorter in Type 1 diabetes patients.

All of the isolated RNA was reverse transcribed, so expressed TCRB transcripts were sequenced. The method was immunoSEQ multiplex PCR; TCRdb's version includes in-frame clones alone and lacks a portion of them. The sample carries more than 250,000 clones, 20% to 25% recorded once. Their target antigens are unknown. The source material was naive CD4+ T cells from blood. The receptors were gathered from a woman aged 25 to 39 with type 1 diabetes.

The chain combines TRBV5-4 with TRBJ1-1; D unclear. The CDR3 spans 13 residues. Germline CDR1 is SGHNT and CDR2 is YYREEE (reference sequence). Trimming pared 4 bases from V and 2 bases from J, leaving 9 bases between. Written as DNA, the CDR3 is TGTGCCAGCAGCCTGCCGACTAACACTGAAGCTTTCTTT. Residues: CASSLPTNTEAFF.

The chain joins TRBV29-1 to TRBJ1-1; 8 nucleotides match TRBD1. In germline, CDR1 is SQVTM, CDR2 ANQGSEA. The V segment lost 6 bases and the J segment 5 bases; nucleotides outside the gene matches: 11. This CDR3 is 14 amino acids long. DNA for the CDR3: TGCAGCGTGCAAAAACAGGGGGGATGGACTGAAGCTTTCTTT. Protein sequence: CSVQKQGGWTEAFF.

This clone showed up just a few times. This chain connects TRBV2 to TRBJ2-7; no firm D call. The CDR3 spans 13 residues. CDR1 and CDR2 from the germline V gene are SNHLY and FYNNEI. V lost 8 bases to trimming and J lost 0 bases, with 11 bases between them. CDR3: CASRWQVSYEQYF. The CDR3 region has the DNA TGTGCCAGCCGGTGGCAGGTCTCCTACGAGCAGTACTTC. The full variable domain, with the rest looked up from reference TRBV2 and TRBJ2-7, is EPEVTQTPSHQVTQMGQEVILRCVPISNHLYFYWYRQILGQKVEFLVSFYNNEISEKSEIFDDQFSVERPDGSNFTLKIRSTKLEDSAMYFCASRWQVSYEQYFGPGTRLTVT.

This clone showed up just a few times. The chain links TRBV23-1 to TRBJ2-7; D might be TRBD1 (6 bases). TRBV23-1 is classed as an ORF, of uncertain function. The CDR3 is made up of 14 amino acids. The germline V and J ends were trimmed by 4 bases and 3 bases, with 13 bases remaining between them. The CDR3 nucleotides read TGCGCCAGCAGTCCGCCAGGGGCGTACTACGAGCAGTACTTC. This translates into CASSPPGAYYEQYF.

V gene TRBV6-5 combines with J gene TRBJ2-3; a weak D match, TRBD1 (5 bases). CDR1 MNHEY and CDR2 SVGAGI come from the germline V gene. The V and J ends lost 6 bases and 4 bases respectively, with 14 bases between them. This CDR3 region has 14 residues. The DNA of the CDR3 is TGTGCCAGCAGGAGCTACCTAGGGGCAGATACGCAGTATTTT. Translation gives CASRSYLGADTQYF.

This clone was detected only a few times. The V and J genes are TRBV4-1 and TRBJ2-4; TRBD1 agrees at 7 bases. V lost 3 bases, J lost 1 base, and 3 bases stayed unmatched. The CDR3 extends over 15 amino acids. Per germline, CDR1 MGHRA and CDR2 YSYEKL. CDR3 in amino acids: CASSHGRGAKNIQYF. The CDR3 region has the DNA TGCGCCAGCAGCCATGGCAGGGGGGCCAAAAACATTCAGTACTTC.

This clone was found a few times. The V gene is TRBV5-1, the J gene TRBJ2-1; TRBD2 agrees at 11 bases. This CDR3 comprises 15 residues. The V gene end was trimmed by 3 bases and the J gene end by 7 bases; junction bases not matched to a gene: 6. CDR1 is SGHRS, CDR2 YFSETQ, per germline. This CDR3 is CASSSTSGRWNEQFF. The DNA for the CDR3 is TGCGCCAGCAGCTCCACTAGCGGGAGATGGAATGAGCAGTTCTTC.

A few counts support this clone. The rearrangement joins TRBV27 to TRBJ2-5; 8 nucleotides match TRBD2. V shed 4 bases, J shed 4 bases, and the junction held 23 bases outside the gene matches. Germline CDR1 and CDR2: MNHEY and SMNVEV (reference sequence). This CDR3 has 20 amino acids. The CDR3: CASSSIYWREEPKGPETQYF. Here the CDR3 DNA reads TGTGCCAGCAGTTCCATTTACTGGCGGGAGGAGCCTAAGGGGCCAGAGACCCAGTACTTC.

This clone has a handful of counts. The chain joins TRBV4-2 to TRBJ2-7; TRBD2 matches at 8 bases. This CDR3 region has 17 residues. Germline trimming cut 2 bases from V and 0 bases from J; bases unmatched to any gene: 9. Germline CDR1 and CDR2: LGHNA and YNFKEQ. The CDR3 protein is CASSQPDLAGSSYEQYF. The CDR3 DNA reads TGTGCCAGCAGCCAACCCGATCTAGCGGGTAGCTCCTACGAGCAGTACTTC.

In nucleotides, the CDR3 is TGCAGTGTTGGAGGAGTGGCAGAAGCTTTCTTT. This gives the protein CSVGGVAEAFF. The chain recombines TRBV20-1 with TRBJ1-1; D is unresolved. The CDR3 loop spans 11 amino acids. Trimming took 7 bases from V and 8 from J, leaving 14 bases between them. The germline V gene has CDR1 DFQATT and CDR2 SNEGSKA (reference sequence).

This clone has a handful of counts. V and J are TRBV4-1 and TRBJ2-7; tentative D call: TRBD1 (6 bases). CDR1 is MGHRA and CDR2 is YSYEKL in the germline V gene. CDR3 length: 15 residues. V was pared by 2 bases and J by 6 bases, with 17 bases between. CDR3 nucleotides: TGCGCCAGCAGCCAACCTACAGGGAAGGTGAGCGAGCAGTACTTC. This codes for CASSQPTGKVSEQYF.

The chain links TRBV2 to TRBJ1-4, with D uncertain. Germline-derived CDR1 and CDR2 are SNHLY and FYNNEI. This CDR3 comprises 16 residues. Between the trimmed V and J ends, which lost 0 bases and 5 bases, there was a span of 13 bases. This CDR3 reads CASSEAFRGLNEKLFF. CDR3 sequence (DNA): TGTGCCAGCAGTGAAGCGTTCCGAGGCTTAAATGAAAAACTGTTTTTT.

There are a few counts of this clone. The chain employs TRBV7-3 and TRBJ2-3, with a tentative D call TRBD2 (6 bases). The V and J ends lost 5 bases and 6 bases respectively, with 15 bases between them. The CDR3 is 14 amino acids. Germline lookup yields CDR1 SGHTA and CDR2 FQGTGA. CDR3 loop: CASSQTGTGDTQYF. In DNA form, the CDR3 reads TGTGCCAGCAGCCAGACCGGGACTGGGGATACGCAGTATTTT.

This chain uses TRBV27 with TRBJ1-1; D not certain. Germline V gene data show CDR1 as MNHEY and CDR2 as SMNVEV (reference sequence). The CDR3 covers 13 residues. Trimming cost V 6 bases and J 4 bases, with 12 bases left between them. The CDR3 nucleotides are TGTGCCAGCAGAATCGGTCGGGGCACTGAAGCTTTCTTT. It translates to CASRIGRGTEAFF.

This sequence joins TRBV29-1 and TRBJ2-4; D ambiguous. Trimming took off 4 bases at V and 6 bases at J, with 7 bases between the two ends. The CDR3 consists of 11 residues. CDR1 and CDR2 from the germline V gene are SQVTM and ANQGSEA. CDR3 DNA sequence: TGCAGCGTTGCCCCAGGAAACATTCAGTACTTC. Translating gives CSVAPGNIQYF.

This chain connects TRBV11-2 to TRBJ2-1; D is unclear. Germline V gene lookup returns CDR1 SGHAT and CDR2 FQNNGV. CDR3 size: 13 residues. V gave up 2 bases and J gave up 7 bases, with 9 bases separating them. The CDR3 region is CASSLWLENEQFF. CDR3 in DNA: TGTGCCAGCAGCTTATGGCTAGAGAATGAGCAGTTCTTC.

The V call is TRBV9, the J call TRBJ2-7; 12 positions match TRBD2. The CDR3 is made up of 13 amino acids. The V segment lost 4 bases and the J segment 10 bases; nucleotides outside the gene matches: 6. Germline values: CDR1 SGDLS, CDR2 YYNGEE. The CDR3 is CASSPRLAGAQYF. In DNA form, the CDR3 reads TGTGCCAGCAGCCCTCGACTAGCGGGAGCCCAGTACTTC.

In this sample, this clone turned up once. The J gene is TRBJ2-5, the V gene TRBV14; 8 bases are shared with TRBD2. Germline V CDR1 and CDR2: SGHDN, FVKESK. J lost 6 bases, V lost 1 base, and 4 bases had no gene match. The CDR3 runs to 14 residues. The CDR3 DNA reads TGTGCCAGCAGCCAAGCGGCGGGGGGTCAGACCCAGTACTTC. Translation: CASSQAAGGQTQYF.

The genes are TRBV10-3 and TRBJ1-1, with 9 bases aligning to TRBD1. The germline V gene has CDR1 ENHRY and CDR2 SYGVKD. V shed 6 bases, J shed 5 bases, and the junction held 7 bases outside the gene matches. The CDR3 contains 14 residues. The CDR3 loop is CAISPGQGLTEAFF. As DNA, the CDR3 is TGTGCCATCAGCCCGGGACAGGGCTTGACTGAAGCTTTCTTT.

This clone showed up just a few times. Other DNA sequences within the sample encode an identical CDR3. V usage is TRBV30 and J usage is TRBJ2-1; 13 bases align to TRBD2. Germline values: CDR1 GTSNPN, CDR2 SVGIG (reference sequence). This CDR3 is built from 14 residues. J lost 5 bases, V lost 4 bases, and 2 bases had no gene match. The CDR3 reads CAWNGLAGDNEQFF. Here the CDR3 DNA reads TGTGCCTGGAACGGACTAGCGGGAGACAATGAGCAGTTCTTC.

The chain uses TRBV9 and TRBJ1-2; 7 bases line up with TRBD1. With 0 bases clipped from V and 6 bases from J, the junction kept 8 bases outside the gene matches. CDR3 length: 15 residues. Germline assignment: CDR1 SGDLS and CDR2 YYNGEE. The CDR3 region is CASSVGGQVSDGYTF. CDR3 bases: TGTGCCAGCAGCGTAGGAGGACAGGTTAGCGATGGCTACACCTTC.

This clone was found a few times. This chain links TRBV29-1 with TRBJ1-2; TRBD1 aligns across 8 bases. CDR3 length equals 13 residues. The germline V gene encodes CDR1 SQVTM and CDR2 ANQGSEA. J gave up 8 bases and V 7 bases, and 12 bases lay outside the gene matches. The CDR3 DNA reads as TGCAGCGGTGCGGGACAGGCCAGTGGGGGCTACACCTTC. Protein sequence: CSGAGQASGGYTF. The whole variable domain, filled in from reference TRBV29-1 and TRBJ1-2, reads SAVISQKPSRDICQRGTSLTIQCQVDSQVTMMFWYRQQPGQSLTLIATANQGSEATYESGFVIDKFPISRPNLTFSTLTVSNMSPEDSSIYLCSGAGQASGGYTFGSGTRLTVV.

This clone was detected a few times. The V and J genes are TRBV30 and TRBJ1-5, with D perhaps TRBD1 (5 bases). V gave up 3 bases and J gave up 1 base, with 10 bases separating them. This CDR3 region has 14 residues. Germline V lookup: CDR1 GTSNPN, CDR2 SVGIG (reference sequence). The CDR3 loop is CAWSGGASNQPQHF. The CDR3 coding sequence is TGTGCCTGGAGCGGTGGGGCCAGCAATCAGCCCCAGCATTTT.

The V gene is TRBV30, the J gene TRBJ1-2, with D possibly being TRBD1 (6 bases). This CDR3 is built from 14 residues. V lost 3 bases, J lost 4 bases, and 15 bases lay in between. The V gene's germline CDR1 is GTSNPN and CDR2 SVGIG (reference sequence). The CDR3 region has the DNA TGTGCCTGGAGCCCACAGGGCCGGGGCTATGGCTACACCTTC. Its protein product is CAWSPQGRGYGYTF.

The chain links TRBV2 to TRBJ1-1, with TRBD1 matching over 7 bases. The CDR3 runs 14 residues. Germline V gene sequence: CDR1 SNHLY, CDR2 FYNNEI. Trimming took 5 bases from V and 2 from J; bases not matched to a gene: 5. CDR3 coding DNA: TGTGCCAGCAGTAGACAGGGTGAAAACACTGAAGCTTTCTTT. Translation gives CASSRQGENTEAFF.